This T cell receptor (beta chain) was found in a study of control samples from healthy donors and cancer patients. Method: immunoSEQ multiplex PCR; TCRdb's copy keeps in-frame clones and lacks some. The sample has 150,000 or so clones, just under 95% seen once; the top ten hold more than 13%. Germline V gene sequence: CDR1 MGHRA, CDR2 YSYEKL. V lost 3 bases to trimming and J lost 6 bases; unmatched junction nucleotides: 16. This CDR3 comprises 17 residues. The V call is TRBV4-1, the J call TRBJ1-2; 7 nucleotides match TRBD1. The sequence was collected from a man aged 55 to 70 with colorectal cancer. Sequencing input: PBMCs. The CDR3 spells CASSHQGDSVTSNGYTF. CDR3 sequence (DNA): TGCGCCAGCAGCCACCAGGGGGACAGCGTCACCTCGAATGGCTACACCTTC.